This T cell receptor (beta chain) was profiled in a study of OX40 agonist ivuxolimab in advanced cancers. This clone has a single count. Germline CDR1 is MNHEY and CDR2 is SMNVEV (reference sequence). The CDR3 is made up of 14 amino acids. V lost 5 bases to trimming and J lost 6 bases; unmatched junction nucleotides: 4. The table came from immunoSEQ multiplex PCR; TCRdb's copy has only in-frame clones and leaves some out. The repertoire has about 62,000 clones, roughly 78% of them found once; the top ten carry about 11%. The material was CD4+ or CD8+ T cells sorted from blood, obtained in a trial of the OX40 agonist ivuxolimab. The chain links TRBV27 to TRBJ2-1; 10 positions agree with TRBD1. This clonotype was sampled from an adult with an advanced solid tumor such as melanoma, head and neck, liver or kidney cancer. CDR3 DNA sequence: TGTGCCAGCAGTCCAGGGACAGGGGTCAATGAGCAGTTCTTC. Protein product: CASSPGTGVNEQFF.